This T cell receptor beta chain was observed in a study of human T cells and chemical hapten exposure. Study-level points and caveats: There was no change with DPC sensitization in TCRs above 1 in 1000 frequency.

Germline V lookup: CDR1 DFQATT, CDR2 SNEGSKA (reference sequence). V gave up 6 bases and J gave up 2 bases; unmatched junction bases: 9. CDR3 length: 14 residues. As for time point: patch test 1, 2 weeks after DPC sensitization. Treatment noted: therapeutic diphenylcyclopropenone sensitization with weekly scalp DPC. Researchers extracted total RNA from unfractionated whole blood. In regard to this clonotype: Its specificity is unknown.

TCRdb used MiXCR to reprocess the RACE reads, holding one entry per CDR3 protein. The data hold some 190,000 distinct CDR3 sequences, with 20% to 25% observed a single time. The gene calls are TRBV20-1 and TRBJ1-1, with TRBD1 matching 7 bases. The source was whole blood, collected in connection with sensitization to the hapten diphenylcyclopropenone (DPC). The receptor's source is a woman aged 45 to 65 with alopecia areata. Some clones in this sample may be carry-over from other donors' samples. As DNA, the CDR3 is TGCAGTGCCCAGATGACAGGGTCTAACACTGAAGCTTTCTTT. Translated, it gives CSAQMTGSNTEAFF.